One and the same sample provided the 17 T cell receptor beta chains below, sequenced in a study of T cells in placental villitis. The libraries were made with immunoSEQ v4. TCRdb's copy holds only in-frame clones and misses some; the assay was immunoSEQ multiplex PCR. The sample contains under 3,000 clones, 80% to 85% of which appear only once. The sequencing sample was made of placental tissue containing maternal and fetal cells. These TCRs come from a human patient with infectious villitis; the placental T cells may come from both mother and fetus.

In DNA, the CDR3 is TGTGCCAGTAGTATAGCCGGGACTAGCGACGCAGATACGCAGTATTTT. Protein: CASSIAGTSDADTQYF. This chain joins TRBV19 and TRBJ2-3; 10 bases align to TRBD2. V trimming: 1 base; J trimming: 4 bases; junction bases outside the gene matches: 5. CDR3 length: 16 amino acids. Germline-derived CDR1 and CDR2 are LNHDA and SQIVND (reference sequence).

CDR3 sequence (DNA): TGCAGTGCTAGAGTCTTTCCCGAGCAGTACTTC. Amino acid sequence: CSARVFPEQYF. The gene calls are TRBV20-1 and TRBJ2-7; D gene uncertain. V shed 1 base and J shed 6 bases, with 7 bases lying between them. Germline lookup yields CDR1 DFQATT and CDR2 SNEGSKA (reference sequence). There are 11 residues in the CDR3.

This chain links TRBV6-6 with TRBJ2-1; the D is unclear. There are 13 residues in the CDR3. V was shortened by 6 bases and J by 2 bases, with 8 bases between the two germline ends. The germline gives CDR1 MNHNY, CDR2 SVGAGI (reference sequence). CDR3 DNA: TGTGCCAGCAGCACTCACCCCTACAATGAGCAGTTCTTC. Translated: CASSTHPYNEQFF.

V is TRBV30 and J is TRBJ2-3; D remains ambiguous. The CDR3 spans 13 residues. Germline CDR1 reads GTSNPN; CDR2 reads SVGIG (reference sequence). V was shortened by 0 bases and J by 4 bases, with 8 bases between the two germline ends. Written as DNA, the CDR3 is TGTGCCTGGAGTGTCTCAAGGGCAGATACGCAGTATTTT. Translation: CAWSVSRADTQYF.

The chain joins TRBV28 to TRBJ1-2; the D gene is possibly TRBD1 (5 bases). The germline V and J ends were trimmed by 4 bases and 2 bases, with 5 bases remaining between them. Germline CDR1 is MDHEN and CDR2 is SYDVKM. This CDR3 is 12 amino acids long. CDR3 sequence (DNA): TGTGCCAGCAGTTGGGACAACTATGGCTACACCTTC. As protein: CASSWDNYGYTF.

J is TRBJ1-1 and V is TRBV19; D might be TRBD1 (6 bases). The CDR3 is 15 amino acids. V lost 6 bases, J lost 4 bases, and 18 bases lay in between. From germline, CDR1 is LNHDA and CDR2 SQIVND (reference sequence). The CDR3 loop is CASRFRGDGGTEAFF. CDR3 DNA: TGTGCCAGTAGGTTCAGGGGAGACGGCGGCACTGAAGCTTTCTTT.

In this sample, this clone turned up a few times. The chain employs TRBV18 and TRBJ2-7, with 12 bases aligning to TRBD1. CDR1 and CDR2 (germline): KGHSH, LQKENI. This CDR3 is 16 amino acids long. Losses at the gene ends were 0 bases for V and 4 bases for J; bases not matched to a gene: 4. The CDR3 here is CASSPPMGQGAYEQYF. DNA of the CDR3: TGTGCCAGCTCACCACCGATGGGACAGGGGGCTTACGAGCAGTACTTC.

This chain uses TRBV18 with TRBJ1-2; D remains unclear. Germline V gene sequence: CDR1 KGHSH, CDR2 LQKENI. The ends were cut back, 6 bases at V and 4 bases at J, with 12 bases in the middle. The CDR3 totals 13 residues. The CDR3 sequence: CASSLDGLYGYTF. As DNA, the CDR3 is TGTGCCAGCTCCCTCGACGGACTCTATGGCTACACCTTC. Together with reference TRBV18 and TRBJ1-2, the CDR3 gives the full variable domain: NAGVMQNPRHLVRRRGQEARLRCSPMKGHSHVYWYRQLPEEGLKFMVYLQKENIIDESGMPKERFSAEFPKEGPSILRIQQVVRGDSAAYFCASSLDGLYGYTFGSGTRLTVV.

This rearrangement joins TRBV30 to TRBJ2-2; possibly TRBD1 for D (6 bases). The germline V gene encodes CDR1 GTSNPN and CDR2 SVGIG (reference sequence). V lost 0 bases to trimming and J lost 6 bases, with 8 bases between them. The CDR3 runs 13 residues. The CDR3 region has the DNA TGTGCCTGGAGTGTACACAGGGCCGGGGAGCTGTTTTTT. The encoded protein is CAWSVHRAGELFF.

The chain uses TRBV30 and TRBJ1-2; no clear D gene. Germline lookup yields CDR1 GTSNPN and CDR2 SVGIG (reference sequence). Trimming removed 0 bases at V and 0 bases at J, with 8 bases between. This CDR3 is built from 14 residues. The CDR3 DNA reads TGTGCCTGGAGTGTTCTGGGAGCTAACTATGGCTACACCTTC. This translates into CAWSVLGANYGYTF.

This chain joins TRBV5-1 and TRBJ2-3, with 7 bases lining up with TRBD2. Looked up from germline, CDR1 is SGHRS and CDR2 is YFSETQ. The CDR3 runs 12 residues. V lost 4 bases, J lost 4 bases, and 0 bases stayed unmatched. CDR3 region: CASSTSADTQYF. The CDR3 DNA reads TGCGCCAGCAGCACTAGCGCAGATACGCAGTATTTT.

The V and J genes are TRBV19 and TRBJ2-7; D perhaps matches TRBD1 (5 bases). The germline V and J ends were trimmed by 5 bases and 0 bases, with 8 bases remaining between them. CDR3 length: 13 amino acids. CDR1 is LNHDA, CDR2 SQIVND, per germline (reference sequence). CDR3 nucleotides: TGTGCCAGTAGTCGACAGCGCTCCTACGAGCAGTACTTC. It yields the protein CASSRQRSYEQYF.

The V gene is TRBV6-5, the J gene TRBJ2-7, with D maybe TRBD2 (5 bases). Germline V lookup: CDR1 MNHEY, CDR2 SVGAGI. V lost 8 bases and J 3 bases, leaving 11 bases between the germline ends. This CDR3 is 12 amino acids long. In DNA, the CDR3 is TGTGCCAGCGGTCCTAGCTACTACGAGCAGTACTTC. Translated: CASGPSYYEQYF.

This clone has just a few counts. V and J are TRBV5-8 and TRBJ1-1, with D possibly matching TRBD1 (5 bases). V was trimmed by 0 bases and J by 11 bases, leaving 11 bases between them. The CDR3 is 12 residues long. Per the germline V gene, CDR1 is SGHTS and CDR2 is YDEGEE. Here the CDR3 DNA reads TGTGCCAGCAGCTTGGACCTCAGGGTGGCTTTCTTT. The encoded protein is CASSLDLRVAFF. The full variable domain, rest sourced from reference TRBV5-8 and TRBJ1-1, is EAGVTQSPTHLIKTRGQQATLRCSPISGHTSVYWYQQALGLGLQFLLWYDEGEERNRGNFPPRFSGRQFPNYSSELNVNALELEDSALYLCASSLDLRVAFFGQGTRLTVV.

The chain combines TRBV7-8 with TRBJ1-2, with D perhaps matching TRBD1 (5 bases). The germline V and J ends were trimmed by 4 bases and 8 bases, with 14 bases remaining between them. The length of the CDR3 is 13 residues. The germline V gene encodes CDR1 SGHVS and CDR2 FQNEAQ. CDR3 coding DNA: TGTGCCAGCAGCTCCGACGGGACGAGAGGCTACACCTTC. Translated, it gives CASSSDGTRGYTF.

V usage is TRBV5-1 and J usage is TRBJ1-2; D is undetermined. CDR1 and CDR2 (germline): SGHRS, YFSETQ. This CDR3 has 13 residues. Trimming took off 4 bases at V and 4 bases at J, with 11 bases between the two ends. The CDR3 nucleotides are TGCGCCAGCAGCCCCGAATCACCCTATGGCTACACCTTC. Amino acids: CASSPESPYGYTF.

The V gene is TRBV15, the J gene TRBJ2-1; 8 bases are a match to TRBD2. After removal of 4 bases from V and 3 bases from J, the junction contained 20 bases not matched to a gene. Germline CDR1 reads LNHNV; CDR2 reads YYDKDF (reference sequence). CDR3 size: 20 residues. The CDR3 coding sequence is TGTGCCACCAGCAAAGGCGGGGGACTAGGCTCTCTCCCTCTCTACAATGAGCAGTTCTTC. Its translation: CATSKGGGLGSLPLYNEQFF.